One TCR beta chain is described in this entry. This entry is derived from a study of cytomegalovirus exposure and HLA in healthy donors. Primers included in the PCR were 60 Vbeta and 13 Jbeta primers. TCRdb keeps only in-frame clones here, not all; method: immunoSEQ multiplex PCR. The sample consists of around 150,000 clones, 75% of them appearing once. Germline loops: CDR1 MDHEN, CDR2 SYDVKM. The CDR3 is made up of 19 amino acids. V was clipped by 2 bases and J by 0 bases; unmatched bases: 10. The receptor's source is a woman aged 40 to 50 in good health and CMV-seropositive. Sequenced sample: PBMCs. The V and J genes are TRBV28 and TRBJ2-3; 11 bases fit TRBD2. The CDR3 DNA reads as TGTGCCAGCAGTTTAGCCCTACTAGCGGGAGCGGTAAGCACAGATACGCAGTATTTT. It translates to CASSLALLAGAVSTDTQYF. The complete variable domain, with remaining parts taken from reference TRBV28 and TRBJ2-3, reads DVKVTQSSRYLVKRTGEKVFLECVQDMDHENMFWYRQDPGLGLRLIYFSYDVKMKEKGDIPEGYSVSREKKERFSLILESASTNQTSMYLCASSLALLAGAVSTDTQYFGPGTRLTVL.